The 6 T cell receptor beta chains below all came from one sample that was sequenced in a study of blood T cell repertoires in COVID-19. Here immunoSEQ multiplex PCR was the method, and the copy in TCRdb shows in-frame clones only, minus some. The data contain 68,000 or so clones, 90% of them singletons. The sequencing sample was made of peripheral blood. These receptors all stem from a man aged 50-59 years with COVID-19, enrolled during active disease.

This clone appeared once. This chain uses TRBV5-5 with TRBJ2-1; TRBD1 is a possible D gene (5 bases). Trimming took 4 bases from V and 2 from J, leaving 10 bases between them. Germline V gene lookup returns CDR1 SGHKS and CDR2 YYEKEE (reference sequence). This CDR3 spans 14 amino acids. CDR3 DNA: TGTGCCAGCAGCCCAATACAGGCCTACAATGAGCAGTTCTTC. As protein: CASSPIQAYNEQFF.

The CDR3 reads CASSPPGLNTEAFF. In nucleotides, the CDR3 is TGTGCCAGCAGCCCCCCAGGACTCAACACTGAAGCTTTCTTT. The chain links TRBV3-1 (or the pseudogene TRBV3-2) to TRBJ1-1, with D unclear. This CDR3 contains 14 residues. The germline gives CDR1 LGHDT, CDR2 YNNKEL (reference sequence). V was clipped by 4 bases and J by 2 bases, with 11 bases between them.

CDR3 protein: CASRLKAGFYEQYF. Written as DNA, the CDR3 is TGTGCCAGCAGATTAAAGGCAGGGTTTTACGAGCAGTACTTC. The chain uses TRBV7-2 and TRBJ2-7, with a tentative D call TRBD1 (5 bases). The CDR3 is 14 amino acids. Germline CDR1 and CDR2: SGHTA and FQGNSA. The V and J ends lost 6 bases and 4 bases respectively, with 16 bases between them.

The chain has TRBV28 and TRBJ1-1; perhaps TRBD1 as D (6 bases). Trimming took 4 bases from V and 5 from J, leaving 14 bases between them. CDR1 and CDR2 (germline): MDHEN, SYDVKM. This CDR3 spans 14 amino acids. CDR3 coding DNA: TGTGCCAGCAGTTCACGGGGAAGGGGGACTGAAGCTTTCTTT. Amino acids: CASSSRGRGTEAFF.

CDR3 nucleotides: TGTGCCAGCTCACGACCGGGACTCCGGAACACTGAAGCTTTCTTT. Translating it yields CASSRPGLRNTEAFF. The genes are TRBV18 and TRBJ1-1; the D gene is possibly TRBD1 (5 bases). With 4 bases removed from V and 1 base from J, the gap between germline ends came to 13 bases. Germline CDR1 KGHSH, CDR2 LQKENI. The CDR3 covers 15 residues.

The chain has TRBV9 and TRBJ1-2; the D is unclear. CDR3 length: 15 residues. Trimming pared 0 bases from V and 2 bases from J, leaving 11 bases between. The V gene's germline CDR1 is SGDLS and CDR2 YYNGEE. As DNA, the CDR3 is TGTGCCAGCAGCGTAGATGATTCCTACAACTATGGCTACACCTTC. This translates into CASSVDDSYNYGYTF.